The present TCR beta chain was sequenced within a study of spatial heterogeneity in lung cancer. About the study: Taken at a median of around 22 months after resection, follow-up PBMC samples underwent sequencing when available.

CDR1 is MNHEY and CDR2 is SVGAGI in the germline V gene. The germline V and J ends were trimmed by 8 bases and 1 base, with 15 bases remaining between them. This CDR3 comprises 14 residues. This clonotype came up a few times. This sample's time point: blood at routine non-recurrence follow-up after resection. From tumor, nontumor lung or frozen PBMC, whole RNA was taken unsorted for sequencing. Every TCR cDNA molecule bore its own unique molecular identifier. One entry per CDR3 protein results from TCRdb running MiXCR on the 5' RACE reads. The sample shows about 52,000 distinct CDR3 sequences, around 7.7% of them seen only once.

This receptor was obtained from a female donor with early-stage non-small cell lung cancer. The sample consisted of PBMCs, taken at follow-up. This chain connects TRBV6-5 to TRBJ2-7; the D gene is possibly TRBD1 (6 bases). The CDR3 DNA sequence: TGTGCCAGCGCCGTAACAGGGACGTCCTACGAGCAGTACTTC. Protein product: CASAVTGTSYEQYF.